These T cell receptor beta chains were read from a single sample in a study of shared clonotypes between healthy human individuals. The method was immunoSEQ multiplex PCR; TCRdb's version includes in-frame clones alone and lacks a portion of them. The table records roughly 640,000 clones, roughly 97% of them present only once. Sequencing was carried out using naive CD4+ T cells sorted from blood. The receptors derive from a young woman in good health. The CDR3 runs from the conserved cysteine through the conserved F or W. D genes are given only for firm matches. Clone size is given for some rows only: seen once, a few or many times, or a class if the clone is expanded.

TRBV2	TRBJ1-4	-	TRBD1	TGTGCCAGCAGGACGGGGACAGCATATGAAAAACTGTTTTTT	CASRTGTAYEKLFF
TRBV11-3	TRBJ2-7	-	-	TGTGCCAGCAGCGGCACGACTGGACGCGAGCAGTACTTC	CASSGTTGREQYF
TRBV6-5	TRBJ1-1	-	-	TGTGCCAGCAGTCACGCTGGGCAGGGGTTATCTGAAGCTTTCTTT	CASSHAGQGLSEAFF
TRBV5-1	TRBJ2-1	-	-	TGCGCCAGCAGCTTGGAGGGCGGCCCCTACAATGAGCAGTTCTTC	CASSLEGGPYNEQFF
TRBV18	TRBJ1-1	-	-	TGTGCCAGCTCACCACCCCACTTCTATATGGGGGACACTGAAGCTTTCTTT	CASSPPHFYMGDTEAFF
TRBV28	TRBJ1-2	once	TRBD1	TGTGCCAGCAGTTCCCCCGCGGACAGGGGGGGCTACACCTTC	CASSSPADRGGYTF
TRBV7-9	TRBJ2-3	-	TRBD2	TGTGCCAGCTGGACTAGCGGGAGCACAGATACGCAGTATTTT	CASWTSGSTDTQYF
TRBV10-3	TRBJ2-5	-	TRBD2	TGTGCCATCAGTGAGGGAATAGCTGAGGCGGGAGGGGTCCAAGAGACCCAGTACTTC	CAISEGIAEAGGVQETQYF
TRBV5-6	TRBJ2-7	-	-	TGTGCCAGCAGCTCGAGTAATTACGAGCAGTACTTC	CASSSSNYEQYF
TRBV28	TRBJ2-1	-	TRBD2	TGTGCCAGCAGTTCCTCCGGGACTAGCGCAAACAATGAGCAGTTCTTC	CASSSSGTSANNEQFF
TRBV29-1	TRBJ1-4	-	TRBD1	TGCAGCGCTACCAGGGGGGACAGGGGGCAATCAAAACTGTTTTTT	CSATRGDRGQSKLFF
TRBV30	TRBJ2-1	-	-	TGTGCCTGGGTACCCACGGGACTGTCGTACAATGAGCAGTTCTTC	CAWVPTGLSYNEQFF
TRBV5-1	TRBJ2-7	-	TRBD2	TGCGCCAGCAGCTTGGCATTAGCGGGAGGCTACGAGCAGTACTTC	CASSLALAGGYEQYF
TRBV4-1	TRBJ1-4	-	-	TGCGCCAGCAGCCTTCCTCCTTGGGGGGAGGTTGATGAAAAACTGTTTTTT	CASSLPPWGEVDEKLFF
TRBV30	TRBJ1-3	-	-	TGTGCCTGGAGTTTCACTGGAAACACCATATATTTT	CAWSFTGNTIYF
TRBV28	TRBJ2-7	-	TRBD2	TGTGCCAGCAGATATCCCGGGACTAGGGGTCGGTATGATGAGCAGTACTTC	CASRYPGTRGRYDEQYF
TRBV28	TRBJ1-3	once	-	TGTGCCATCTGCAGCAGCAGGGGCGACGGAAACACCATATATTTT	CAICSSRGDGNTIYF
TRBV5-1	TRBJ1-2	-	TRBD1	TGCGCCAGCACCCCGGACAGGGGCTATGGCTACACCTTC	CASTPDRGYGYTF
TRBV6-6	TRBJ2-3	-	-	TGTGCCAGCAATCGGGGGCGTGGCACAGATACGCAGTATTTT	CASNRGRGTDTQYF
TRBV7-9	TRBJ1-2	-	-	TGTGCCAGCAGCCGCGTTCCCCTTGGCTACACCTTC	CASSRVPLGYTF
TRBV19	TRBJ2-1	-	-	TGTGCCAGTAGTACGATTAGCGGTGGAAGTACGCTCGATGAGCAGTTCTTC	CASSTISGGSTLDEQFF
TRBV18	TRBJ2-7	-	-	TGTGCCAGCTCACCACAAGCGGAACCCTCCTACGAGCAGTACTTC	CASSPQAEPSYEQYF
TRBV5-1	TRBJ2-2	once	TRBD2	TGCGCCAGCAGCTTTCGACTAGCGGGAGAAACCGGGGAGCTGTTTTTT	CASSFRLAGETGELFF
TRBV19	TRBJ1-5	-	-	TGTGCCAGTAGTAACTATCTAAATCAGCCCCAGCATTTT	CASSNYLNQPQHF
TRBV27	TRBJ1-4	-	-	TGTGCCAGCAGTCAAGACCGGGAAAATGAAAAACTGTTTTTT	CASSQDRENEKLFF
TRBV28	TRBJ1-4	-	-	TGTGCCATCGGAGTCGCAACTAATGAAAAACTGTTTTTT	CAIGVATNEKLFF
TRBV10-3	TRBJ2-4	-	TRBD2	TGTGCCATCAGTGTTGGACTAGCGGAGTCCAAAAACATTCAGTACTTC	CAISVGLAESKNIQYF
TRBV19	TRBJ2-7	-	TRBD2	TGTGCCAGTAGTTCCCAGCGGGGGCACTACTACGAGCAGTACTTC	CASSSQRGHYYEQYF
TRBV5-1	TRBJ2-1	-	-	TGCGCCAGCAGCTTGAAACTCCCCATGGAGCAGTTCTTC	CASSLKLPMEQFF
TRBV6-1	TRBJ2-7	-	TRBD2	TGTGCCAGCTGGTACCCAGCGGGAGAGGACTACGAGCAGTACTTC	CASWYPAGEDYEQYF
TRBV6-1	TRBJ2-1	-	-	TGTGCCAGCAGTCTGACAGGCGATGAGCAGTTCTTC	CASSLTGDEQFF
TRBV19	TRBJ2-1	-	-	TGTGCCAGTAGTATAGGTCGGGGCAATGAGCAGTTCTTC	CASSIGRGNEQFF
TRBV5-4	TRBJ2-7	-	TRBD2	TGTGCCAGCAGGACTAGCGGGGCCTACGAGCAGTACTTC	CASRTSGAYEQYF
TRBV5-4	TRBJ2-7	once	TRBD2	TGTGCCAGCAGCGGCGGGACTAGCGGGAGCTACGAGCAGTACTTC	CASSGGTSGSYEQYF
TRBV27	TRBJ1-4	few	-	TGTGCCAGCAGACTGAGGAGGGGTGGGGAAAAACTGTTTTTT	CASRLRRGGEKLFF
TRBV28	TRBJ1-2	-	-	TGTGCCAGCAGTTTATCCCCAGGGCGTAACTATGGCTACACCTTC	CASSLSPGRNYGYTF
TRBV27	TRBJ1-2	-	-	TGTGCCAGCAGTTTTAGGCAGGACGCTAACTATGGCTACACCTTC	CASSFRQDANYGYTF
TRBV6-6	TRBJ1-1	-	-	TGTGCCAGCAGTTACGAAGTTGGCAGTGAAGCTTTCTTT	CASSYEVGSEAFF
TRBV11-2	TRBJ2-7	-	-	TGTGCCAGCAGCTTAGCCCACCGTTACGAGCAGTACTTC	CASSLAHRYEQYF
TRBV5-4	TRBJ2-1	-	-	TGTGCCAGCAGCTTGATTGGCGTCTCCTACAATGAGCAGTTCTTC	CASSLIGVSYNEQFF
TRBV28	TRBJ2-7	-	TRBD2	TGTGCCAGCAGATTAGCGGGGACTAGCTCCTACGAGCAGTACTTC	CASRLAGTSSYEQYF
TRBV27	TRBJ1-1	-	TRBD1	TGTGCCAGCAGAGGACAGGGGCGAGGAGGCACTGAAGCTTTCTTT	CASRGQGRGGTEAFF
TRBV11-3	TRBJ2-1	-	TRBD1	TGTGCCAGCAGCTTCTCCCAGGGGGCCTACAATGAGCAGTTCTTC	CASSFSQGAYNEQFF
TRBV11-1	TRBJ2-2	-	-	TGTGCCAGCACCGCGGATCTGAACACCGGGGAGCTGTTTTTT	CASTADLNTGELFF
TRBV10-3	TRBJ2-5	-	-	TGTGCCATCAGTGCCGCCGACAGGATCCCACAAGAGACCCAGTACTTC	CAISAADRIPQETQYF
TRBV20-1	TRBJ1-2	-	-	TGCAGTGCTACTCTCGGTGACGGCTACACCTTC	CSATLGDGYTF
TRBV7-2	TRBJ2-2	-	TRBD1	TGTGCCAGCAGCCCGGGACAGGTCACCGGGGAGCTGTTTTTT	CASSPGQVTGELFF
TRBV7-7	TRBJ2-1	-	TRBD2	TGTGCCAGCAGCTTACGGGAGGGAGAGGGTGAGCAGTTCTTC	CASSLREGEGEQFF
TRBV6-1	TRBJ2-2	-	-	TGTGCCAGCGAACAGGTGAACACCGGGGAGCTGTTTTTT	CASEQVNTGELFF
TRBV28	TRBJ1-5	-	-	TGTGCCAGCAGTCCTAAACGGACCCATCAGCCCCAGCATTTT	CASSPKRTHQPQHF
TRBV5-1	TRBJ2-7	-	TRBD2	TGCGCCAGCAGCCCGGAGGCGGGAGGGCCCTACGAGCAGTACTTC	CASSPEAGGPYEQYF
TRBV27	TRBJ1-6	-	-	TGTGCCAGCAGTTTACAGGGGTTGAATTCACCCCTCCACTTT	CASSLQGLNSPLHF
TRBV27	TRBJ2-7	-	TRBD1	TGTGCCAGCAGAACTCCGGGACAGGTCTACGAGCAGTACTTC	CASRTPGQVYEQYF
TRBV28	TRBJ1-6	-	-	TGTGCCAGCAGTTACCGGGATTCACCCCTCCACTTT	CASSYRDSPLHF